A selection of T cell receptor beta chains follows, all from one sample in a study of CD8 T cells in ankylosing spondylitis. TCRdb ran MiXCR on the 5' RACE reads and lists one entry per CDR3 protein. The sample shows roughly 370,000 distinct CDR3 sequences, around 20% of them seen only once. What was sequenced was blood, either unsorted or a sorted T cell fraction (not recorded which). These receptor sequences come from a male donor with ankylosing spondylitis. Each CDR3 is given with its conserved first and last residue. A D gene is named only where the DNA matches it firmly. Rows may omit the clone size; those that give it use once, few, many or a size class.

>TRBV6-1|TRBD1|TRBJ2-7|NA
CASTRGTGDTYEQYF
TGTGCCAGCACCAGGGGGACAGGGGATACCTACGAGCAGTACTTC
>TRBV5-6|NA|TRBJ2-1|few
CASSFAGARLEQFF
TGTGCCAGCAGCTTTGCGGGGGCAAGATTGGAGCAGTTCTTC
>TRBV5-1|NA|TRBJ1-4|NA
CASSFEGQGFEKLFF
TGCGCCAGCAGCTTCGAGGGTCAGGGCTTTGAAAAACTGTTTTTT
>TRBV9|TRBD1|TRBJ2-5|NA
CASSGTGFFQETQYF
TGTGCCAGCAGCGGGACAGGGTTTTTTCAAGAGACCCAGTACTTC
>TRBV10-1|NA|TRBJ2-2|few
CASSESTKATGELFF
TGCGCCAGCAGTGAGTCGACTAAAGCCACCGGGGAGCTGTTTTTT
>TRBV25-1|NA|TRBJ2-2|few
CASSETPRNTGELFF
TGTGCCAGCAGTGAAACCCCTAGGAACACCGGGGAGCTGTTTTTT
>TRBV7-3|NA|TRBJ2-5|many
CASSLNPRETQYF
TGTGCCAGCAGCTTAAATCCAAGAGAGACCCAGTACTTC
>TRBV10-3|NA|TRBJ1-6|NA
CAISDRWNNSPLHF
TGTGCCATCAGTGACAGATGGAATAATTCACCCCTCCACTTT
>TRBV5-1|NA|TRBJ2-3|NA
CASSGRGTGTDTQYF
TGCGCCAGCAGCGGGAGGGGAACAGGGACAGATACGCAGTATTTT
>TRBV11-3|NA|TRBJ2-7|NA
CASSLGSRGRLGQYF
TGTGCCAGCAGCTTAGGATCTAGAGGTCGGCTCGGGCAGTACTTC
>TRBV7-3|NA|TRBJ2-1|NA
CASSLSGRYNEQFF
TGTGCCAGCAGCTTATCGGGAAGATACAATGAGCAGTTCTTC
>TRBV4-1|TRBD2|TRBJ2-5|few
CASSQTGTSGRGETQYF
TGCGCCAGCAGCCAAACCGGGACTAGCGGGAGAGGGGAGACCCAGTACTTC
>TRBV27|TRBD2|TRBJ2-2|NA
CASLAQRGYTGELFF
TGTGCCAGTCTAGCCCAGCGGGGGTACACCGGGGAGCTGTTTTTT
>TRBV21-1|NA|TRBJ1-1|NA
CASSNAREGTEAFF
TGTGCCAGCAGCAACGCCCGGGAGGGAACTGAAGCTTTCTTT
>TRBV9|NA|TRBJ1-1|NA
CASSVVPNGNTEAFF
TGTGCCAGCAGCGTAGTTCCCAACGGGAACACTGAAGCTTTCTTT
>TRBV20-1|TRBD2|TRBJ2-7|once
CSARRLADEQYF
TGCAGTGCTAGACGACTAGCCGACGAGCAGTACTTC
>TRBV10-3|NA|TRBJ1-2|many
CAITSRPEGNYGYTF
TGTGCCATCACCAGTAGGCCGGAGGGAAACTATGGCTACACCTTC
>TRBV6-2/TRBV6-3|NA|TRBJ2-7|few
CASSNPHYEQYF
TGTGCCAGCAGTAATCCACATTACGAGCAGTACTTC
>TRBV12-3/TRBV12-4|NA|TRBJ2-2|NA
CASSLLSAPGELFF
TGTGCCAGCAGCCTCCTTTCGGCCCCCGGGGAGCTGTTTTTT
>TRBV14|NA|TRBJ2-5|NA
CASSLVTAQETQYF
TGTGCCAGCAGCCTTGTAACGGCCCAAGAGACCCAGTACTTC
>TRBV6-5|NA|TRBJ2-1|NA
CASSYSAGNEQFF
TGTGCCAGCAGTTACTCAGCCGGGAATGAGCAGTTCTTC
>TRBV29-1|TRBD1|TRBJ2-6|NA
CSVLPGTGNYGGSTGANVLTF
TGCAGCGTTTTACCCGGGACAGGGAATTATGGCGGGAGCACTGGGGCCAACGTCCTGACTTTC
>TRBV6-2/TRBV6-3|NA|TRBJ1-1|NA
CASSTRTAMNTEAFF
TGTGCCAGCAGCACCCGGACGGCCATGAACACTGAAGCTTTCTTT
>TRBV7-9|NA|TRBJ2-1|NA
CASSPDPGLLPWAEQFF
TGTGCCAGCAGCCCCGACCCAGGACTACTTCCTTGGGCTGAGCAGTTCTTC
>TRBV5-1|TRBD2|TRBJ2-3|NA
CASSLGSGRTSGRAADTQYF
TGCGCCAGCAGCTTGGGTAGCGGGAGGACTAGCGGGAGGGCCGCAGATACGCAGTATTTT
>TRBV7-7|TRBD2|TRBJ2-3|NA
CASSPGLAGRGSTDTQYF
TGTGCCAGCAGCCCGGGACTAGCGGGAAGGGGTAGCACAGATACGCAGTATTTT
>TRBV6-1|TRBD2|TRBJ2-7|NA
CASTSGSGRSYEQYF
TGTGCCAGCACTAGCGGGAGCGGGCGCTCCTACGAGCAGTACTTC
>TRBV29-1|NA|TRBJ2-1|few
CSAEGTSHNEQFF
TGCAGCGCCGAAGGGACATCCCACAATGAGCAGTTCTTC
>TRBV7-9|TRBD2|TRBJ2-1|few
CASSSSSGSSYNEQFF
TGTGCCAGCAGCTCCTCTAGCGGGAGCTCCTACAATGAGCAGTTCTTC
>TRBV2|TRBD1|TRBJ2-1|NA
CASIRDRGYNEQFF
TGTGCCAGCATTCGGGACAGGGGCTACAATGAGCAGTTCTTC
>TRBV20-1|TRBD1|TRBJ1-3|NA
CSAEHRDRGGAGNTIYF
TGCAGTGCCGAGCACCGGGACAGGGGAGGTGCTGGAAACACCATATATTTT
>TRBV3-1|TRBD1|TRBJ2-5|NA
CASSLPGQEETQYF
TGTGCCAGCAGCCTCCCGGGACAGGAAGAGACCCAGTACTTC
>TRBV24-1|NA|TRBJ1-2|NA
CATSDSRGLDGYTF
TGTGCCACCAGTGATTCCCGGGGTTTGGATGGCTACACCTTC
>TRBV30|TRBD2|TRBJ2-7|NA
CAWNAAGPYEQYF
TGTGCCTGGAACGCAGCGGGACCCTACGAGCAGTACTTC
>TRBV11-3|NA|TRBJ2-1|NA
CASSLDTRAEQFF
TGTGCCAGCAGCTTAGACACAAGGGCTGAGCAGTTCTTC
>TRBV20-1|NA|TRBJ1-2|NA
CSAWFYGYTF
TGCAGTGCTTGGTTCTATGGCTACACCTTC
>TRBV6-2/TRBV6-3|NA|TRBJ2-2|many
CASRYHRARTGELFF
TGTGCCAGCAGATACCACAGGGCGCGCACCGGGGAGCTGTTTTTT
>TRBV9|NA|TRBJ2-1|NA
CASSVDPQYNEQFF
TGTGCCAGCAGCGTAGACCCACAATACAATGAGCAGTTCTTC
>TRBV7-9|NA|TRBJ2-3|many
CASSLVAVSTDTQYF
TGTGCCAGCAGCTTAGTGGCGGTGAGCACAGATACGCAGTATTTT
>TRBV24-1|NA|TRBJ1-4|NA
CATSAGTATNEKLFF
TGTGCCACCAGTGCGGGGACCGCAACTAATGAAAAACTGTTTTTT
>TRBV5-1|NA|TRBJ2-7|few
CASSPALGDYEQYF
TGCGCCAGCAGCCCCGCGCTTGGAGATTACGAGCAGTACTTC
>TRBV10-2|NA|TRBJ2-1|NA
CASGWMRGNNEQFF
TGCGCCAGCGGTTGGATGAGGGGGAACAATGAGCAGTTCTTC
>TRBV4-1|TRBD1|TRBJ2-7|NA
CASSPIGGPNSYEQYF
TGCGCCAGCAGCCCGATAGGGGGCCCAAACTCCTACGAGCAGTACTTC
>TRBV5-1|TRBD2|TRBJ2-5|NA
CASTLLAGDETQYF
TGCGCCAGCACCCTACTAGCGGGAGATGAGACCCAGTACTTC
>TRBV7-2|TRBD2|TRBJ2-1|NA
CASSKTSGTSYNEQFF
TGTGCCAGCAGCAAAACTAGCGGGACCTCCTACAATGAGCAGTTCTTC
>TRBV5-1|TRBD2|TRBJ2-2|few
CASSHPGLADTGELFF
TGCGCCAGCAGCCATCCTGGACTAGCGGACACCGGGGAGCTGTTTTTT
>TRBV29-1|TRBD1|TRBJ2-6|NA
CSAGTGGFTGANVLTF
TGCAGCGCCGGGACAGGGGGCTTTACCGGGGCCAACGTCCTGACTTTC
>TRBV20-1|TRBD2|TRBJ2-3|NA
CSARSPAGYTDTQYF
TGCAGTGCTAGATCCCCAGCGGGGTACACAGATACGCAGTATTTT
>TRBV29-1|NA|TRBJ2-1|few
CSVDLASRRSDNEQFF
TGCAGCGTTGACCTCGCCTCTAGAAGGTCGGACAATGAGCAGTTCTTC
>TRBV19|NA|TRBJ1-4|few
CASMTTATNEKLFF
TGTGCCAGTATGACGACGGCAACTAATGAAAAACTGTTTTTT
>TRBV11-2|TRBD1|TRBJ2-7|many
CASSLSLGQGLEQYF
TGTGCCAGCAGCTTATCTCTGGGACAGGGACTCGAGCAGTACTTC
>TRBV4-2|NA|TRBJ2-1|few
CASSQIRREQFF
TGTGCCAGCAGCCAAATCCGCCGTGAGCAGTTCTTC